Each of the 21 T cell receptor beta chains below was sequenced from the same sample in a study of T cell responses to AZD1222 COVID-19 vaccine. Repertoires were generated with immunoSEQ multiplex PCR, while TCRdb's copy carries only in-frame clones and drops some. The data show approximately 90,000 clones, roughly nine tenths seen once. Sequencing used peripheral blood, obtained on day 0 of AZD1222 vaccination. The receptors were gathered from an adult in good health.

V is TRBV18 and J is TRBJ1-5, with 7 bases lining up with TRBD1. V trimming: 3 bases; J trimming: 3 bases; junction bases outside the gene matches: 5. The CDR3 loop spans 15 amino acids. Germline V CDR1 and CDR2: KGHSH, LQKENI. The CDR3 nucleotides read TGTGCCAGCTCACCGCGGGACAGAGCCAATCAGCCCCAGCATTTT. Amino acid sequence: CASSPRDRANQPQHF.

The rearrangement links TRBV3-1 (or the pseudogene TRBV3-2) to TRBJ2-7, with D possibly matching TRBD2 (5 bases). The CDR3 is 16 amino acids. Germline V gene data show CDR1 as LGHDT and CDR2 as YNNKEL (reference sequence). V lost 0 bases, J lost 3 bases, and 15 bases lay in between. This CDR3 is CASSQDGSGEGYEQYF. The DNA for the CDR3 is TGTGCCAGCAGCCAAGATGGGTCTGGAGAGGGCTACGAGCAGTACTTC.

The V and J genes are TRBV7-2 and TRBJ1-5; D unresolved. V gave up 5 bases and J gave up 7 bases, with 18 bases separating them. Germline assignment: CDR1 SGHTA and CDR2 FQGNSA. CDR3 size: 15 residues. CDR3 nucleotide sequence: TGTGCCAGCAGCCCGGTGGACGGAGCGAAACAGCCCCAGCATTTT. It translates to CASSPVDGAKQPQHF.

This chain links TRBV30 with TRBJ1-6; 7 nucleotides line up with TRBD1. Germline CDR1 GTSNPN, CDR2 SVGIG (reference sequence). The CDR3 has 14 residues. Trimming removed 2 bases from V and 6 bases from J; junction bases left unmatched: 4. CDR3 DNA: TGTGCCTGGAGTTCCGGGACAGTTAATTCACCCCTCCACTTT. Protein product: CAWSSGTVNSPLHF. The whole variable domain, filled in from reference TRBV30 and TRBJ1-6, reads SQTIHQWPATLVQPVGSPLSLECTVEGTSNPNLYWYRQAAGRGLQLLFYSVGIGQISSEVPQNLSASRPQDRQFILSSKKLLLSDSGFYLCAWSSGTVNSPLHFGNGTRLTVT.

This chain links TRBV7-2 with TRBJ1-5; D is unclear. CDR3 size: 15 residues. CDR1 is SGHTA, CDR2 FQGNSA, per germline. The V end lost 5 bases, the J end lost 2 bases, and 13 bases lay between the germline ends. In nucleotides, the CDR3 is TGTGCCAGCAGCCCAGCAGCGTCAGGCAATCAGCCCCAGCATTTT. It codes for CASSPAASGNQPQHF.

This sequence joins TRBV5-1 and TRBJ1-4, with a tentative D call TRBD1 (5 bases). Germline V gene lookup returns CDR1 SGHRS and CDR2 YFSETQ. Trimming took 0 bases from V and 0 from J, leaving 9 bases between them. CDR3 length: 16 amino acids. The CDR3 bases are TGCGCCAGCAGCTTGGCGGGGGTAGCAACTAATGAAAAACTGTTTTTT. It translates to CASSLAGVATNEKLFF.

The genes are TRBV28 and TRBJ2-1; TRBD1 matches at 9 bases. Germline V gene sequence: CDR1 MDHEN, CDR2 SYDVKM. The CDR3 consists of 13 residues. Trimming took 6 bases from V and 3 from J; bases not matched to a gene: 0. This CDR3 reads CASRTGGYNEQFF. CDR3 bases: TGTGCCAGCAGGACAGGGGGCTACAATGAGCAGTTCTTC.

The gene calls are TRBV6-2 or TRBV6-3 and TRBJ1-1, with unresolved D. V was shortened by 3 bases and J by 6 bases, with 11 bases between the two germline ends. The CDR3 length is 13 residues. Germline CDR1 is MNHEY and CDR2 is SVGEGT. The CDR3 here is CASSYIQSSEAFF. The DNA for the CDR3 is TGTGCCAGCAGTTATATACAGAGCTCTGAAGCTTTCTTT.

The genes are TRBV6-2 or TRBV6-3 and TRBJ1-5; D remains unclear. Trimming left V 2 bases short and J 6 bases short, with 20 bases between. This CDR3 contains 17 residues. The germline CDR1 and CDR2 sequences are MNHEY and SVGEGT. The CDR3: CASSYPLTGSWAQPQHF. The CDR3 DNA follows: TGTGCCAGCAGTTACCCGCTAACTGGGTCCTGGGCTCAGCCCCAGCATTTT.

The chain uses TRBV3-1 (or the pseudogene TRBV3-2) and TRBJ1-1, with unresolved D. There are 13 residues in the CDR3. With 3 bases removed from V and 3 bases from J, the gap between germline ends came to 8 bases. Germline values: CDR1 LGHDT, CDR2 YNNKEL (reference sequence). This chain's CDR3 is CASSHYSHTEAFF. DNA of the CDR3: TGTGCCAGCAGCCACTACAGTCACACTGAAGCTTTCTTT.

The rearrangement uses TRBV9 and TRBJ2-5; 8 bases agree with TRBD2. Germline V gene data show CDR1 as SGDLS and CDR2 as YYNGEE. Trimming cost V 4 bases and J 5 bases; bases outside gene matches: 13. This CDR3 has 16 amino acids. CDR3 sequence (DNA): TGTGCCAGCAGCCCCCGGGGGGGAACGGTGGGGGAGACCCAGTACTTC. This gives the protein CASSPRGGTVGETQYF. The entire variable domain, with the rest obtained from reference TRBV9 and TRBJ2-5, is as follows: DSGVTQTPKHLITATGQRVTLRCSPRSGDLSVYWYQQSLDQGLQFLIQYYNGEERAKGNILERFSAQQFPDLHSELNLSSLELGDSALYFCASSPRGGTVGETQYFGPGTRLLVL.

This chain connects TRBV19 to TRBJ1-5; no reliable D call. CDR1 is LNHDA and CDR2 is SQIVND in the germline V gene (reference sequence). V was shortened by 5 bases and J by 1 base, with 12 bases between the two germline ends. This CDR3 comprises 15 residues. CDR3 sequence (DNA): TGTGCCAGTAGTTTCGAGGGAATGAGCAATCAGCCCCAGCATTTT. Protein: CASSFEGMSNQPQHF.

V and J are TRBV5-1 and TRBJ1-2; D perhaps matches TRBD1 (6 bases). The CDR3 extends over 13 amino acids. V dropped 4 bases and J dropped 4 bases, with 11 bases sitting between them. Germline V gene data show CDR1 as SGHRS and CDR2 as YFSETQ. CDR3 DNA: TGCGCCAGCAGCCCGGACAGCCTCTATGGCTACACCTTC. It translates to CASSPDSLYGYTF.

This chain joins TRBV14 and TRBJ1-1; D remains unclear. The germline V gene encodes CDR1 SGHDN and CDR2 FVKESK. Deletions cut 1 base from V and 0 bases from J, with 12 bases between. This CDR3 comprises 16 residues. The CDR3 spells CASSQVWGRMNTEAFF. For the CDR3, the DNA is TGTGCCAGCAGCCAAGTTTGGGGAAGGATGAACACTGAAGCTTTCTTT.

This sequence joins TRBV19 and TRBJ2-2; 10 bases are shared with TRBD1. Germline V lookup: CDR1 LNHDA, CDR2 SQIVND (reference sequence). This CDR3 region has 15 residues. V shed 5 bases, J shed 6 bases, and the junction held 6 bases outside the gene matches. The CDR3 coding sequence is TGTGCCAGTAGTCCAGGGACAGGGGTTGCCGGGGAGCTGTTTTTT. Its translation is CASSPGTGVAGELFF.

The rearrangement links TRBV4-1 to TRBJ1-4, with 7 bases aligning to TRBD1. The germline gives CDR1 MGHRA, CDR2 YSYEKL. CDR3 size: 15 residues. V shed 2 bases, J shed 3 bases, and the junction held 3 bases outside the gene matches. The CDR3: CASSQRQGPNEKLFF. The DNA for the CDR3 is TGCGCCAGCAGCCAACGACAGGGACCTAATGAAAAACTGTTTTTT.

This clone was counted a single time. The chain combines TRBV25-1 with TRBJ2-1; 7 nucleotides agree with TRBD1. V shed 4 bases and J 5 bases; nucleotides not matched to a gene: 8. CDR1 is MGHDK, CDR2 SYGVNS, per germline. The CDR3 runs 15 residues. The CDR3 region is CASSGGQSPDNEQFF. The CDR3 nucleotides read TGTGCCAGCAGTGGGGGACAGTCTCCTGACAATGAGCAGTTCTTC. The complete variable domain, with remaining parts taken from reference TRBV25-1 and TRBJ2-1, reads EADIYQTPRYLVIGTGKKITLECSQTMGHDKMYWYQQDPGMELHLIHYSYGVNSTEKGDLSSESTVSRIRTEHFPLTLESARPSHTSQYLCASSGGQSPDNEQFFGPGTRLTVL.

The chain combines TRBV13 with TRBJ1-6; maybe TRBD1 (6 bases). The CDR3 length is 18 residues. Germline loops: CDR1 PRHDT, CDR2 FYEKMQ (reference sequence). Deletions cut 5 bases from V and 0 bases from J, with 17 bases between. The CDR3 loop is CASSPIFDRSSYNSPLHF. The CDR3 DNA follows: TGTGCCAGCAGCCCAATCTTCGACAGGAGCTCCTATAATTCACCCCTCCACTTT.

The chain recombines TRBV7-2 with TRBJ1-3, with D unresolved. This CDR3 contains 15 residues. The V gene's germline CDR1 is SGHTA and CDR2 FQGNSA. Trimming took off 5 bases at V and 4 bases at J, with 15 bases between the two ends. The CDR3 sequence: CASSPLSGWGNTIYF. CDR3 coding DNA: TGTGCCAGCAGCCCCCTAAGTGGGTGGGGAAACACCATATATTTT.

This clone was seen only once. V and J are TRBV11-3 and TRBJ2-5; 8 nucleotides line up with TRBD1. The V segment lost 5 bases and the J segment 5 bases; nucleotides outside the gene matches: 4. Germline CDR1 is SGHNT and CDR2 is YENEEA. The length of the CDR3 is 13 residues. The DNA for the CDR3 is TGTGCCAGCAGCCGGACAGGGATCGAGACCCAGTACTTC. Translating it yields CASSRTGIETQYF. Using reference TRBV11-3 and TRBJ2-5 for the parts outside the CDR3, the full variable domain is EAGVVQSPRYKIIEKKQPVAFWCNPISGHNTLYWYLQNLGQGPELLIRYENEEAVDDSQLPKDRFSAERLKGVDSTLKIQPAELGDSAVYLCASSRTGIETQYFGPGTRLLVL.

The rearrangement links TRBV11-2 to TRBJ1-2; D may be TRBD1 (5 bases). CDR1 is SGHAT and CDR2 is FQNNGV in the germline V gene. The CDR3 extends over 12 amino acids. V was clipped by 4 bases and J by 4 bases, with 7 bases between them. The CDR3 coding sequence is TGTGCCAGCAGCTGGGACGGCTATGGCTACACCTTC. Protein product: CASSWDGYGYTF. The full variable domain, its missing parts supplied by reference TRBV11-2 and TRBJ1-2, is EAGVAQSPRYKIIEKRQSVAFWCNPISGHATLYWYQQILGQGPKLLIQFQNNGVVDDSQLPKDRFSAERLKGVDSTLKIQPAKLEDSAVYLCASSWDGYGYTFGSGTRLTVV.